This is a list of T cell receptor beta chains from one sample in a study of blood T cell repertoires in COVID-19. Libraries were prepared by immunoSEQ multiplex PCR; TCRdb keeps only in-frame clonotypes and omits some of them. Of about 83,000 clones in the sample, roughly 83% are singletons; the top ten hold about 8%. The sample taken for sequencing was peripheral blood. The receptors originated from a man in his fifties with active COVID-19. Both conserved end residues are part of each CDR3. Each record gives: J gene, clone size, D gene, V gene, CDR3 protein, CDR3 DNA. D genes are given only for firm matches. Some rows have no size entry. The others give once, few or many, or a class for an expanded clone.

>TRBJ2-3|once|TRBD1|TRBV6-5
CASSYDSDRSTDTQYF
TGTGCCAGCAGTTACGACTCGGACAGGAGCACAGATACGCAGTATTTT
>TRBJ2-5|-|-|TRBV4-2
CASSPRARGQETQYF
TGTGCCAGCAGCCCCCGAGCGAGGGGGCAAGAGACCCAGTACTTC
>TRBJ2-3|once|TRBD2|TRBV28
CASKRPGLATDTQYF
TGTGCCAGCAAACGACCGGGACTAGCAACAGATACGCAGTATTTT
>TRBJ1-4|-|-|TRBV7-2
CASSAGGPNEKLFF
TGTGCCAGCAGCGCGGGGGGTCCTAATGAAAAACTGTTTTTT
>TRBJ2-7|-|-|TRBV3-1/TRBV3-2
CASGQGLSEQYF
TGTGCCAGCGGACAGGGACTATCCGAGCAGTACTTC
>TRBJ2-5|-|-|TRBV6-1
CASSARGGGRQETQYF
TGTGCCAGCAGTGCACGGGGAGGGGGTCGACAAGAGACCCAGTACTTC
>TRBJ2-5|-|-|TRBV7-6
CASSLESSVGLRAETQYF
TGTGCCAGCAGCTTAGAGTCTAGCGTGGGTTTAAGGGCTGAGACCCAGTACTTC
>TRBJ2-5|-|TRBD2|TRBV9
CASSVTSGQETQYF
TGTGCCAGCAGCGTGACTAGCGGCCAAGAGACCCAGTACTTC
>TRBJ2-1|few|-|TRBV19
CASSGASYNEQFF
TGTGCCAGTTCAGGGGCCTCCTACAATGAGCAGTTCTTC
>TRBJ1-1|-|TRBD1|TRBV18
CASSKRPGQGDMNTEAFF
TGTGCCAGCTCAAAGAGACCGGGACAGGGGGACATGAACACTGAAGCTTTCTTT
>TRBJ1-2|-|TRBD1|TRBV18
CASSDRVYGYTF
TGTGCCAGCTCGGACAGGGTCTATGGCTACACCTTC
>TRBJ1-2|-|-|TRBV20-1
CSARQGYGYTF
TGCAGTGCTAGACAGGGGTATGGCTACACCTTC
>TRBJ2-5|-|-|TRBV4-2
CASSSRGAGPAEPGETQYF
TGTGCCAGCAGCTCTCGGGGGGCAGGGCCGGCCGAACCCGGGGAGACCCAGTACTTC
>TRBJ1-2|few|-|TRBV27
CASSPGLPNYGYTF
TGTGCCAGCAGTCCGGGACTCCCGAACTATGGCTACACCTTC
>TRBJ1-5|-|-|TRBV4-1
CASSQGGRNSNQPQHF
TGCGCCAGCAGCCAAGGGGGGCGGAACAGCAATCAGCCCCAGCATTTT
>TRBJ1-2|-|-|TRBV20-1
CSASEDYGYTF
TGCAGTGCGTCGGAGGACTATGGCTACACCTTC
>TRBJ1-5|-|-|TRBV5-6
CASSLAGNSNQPQHF
TGTGCCAGCAGCTTGGCCGGGAATAGCAATCAGCCCCAGCATTTT
>TRBJ1-5|-|-|TRBV4-1
CASSQDSTEYQPQHF
TGCGCCAGCAGCCAAGACTCGACAGAGTATCAGCCCCAGCATTTT
>TRBJ2-2|few|TRBD1|TRBV19
CASRRTGQNTGELFF
TGTGCCAGTAGACGGACAGGGCAAAACACCGGGGAGCTGTTTTTT
>TRBJ1-5|-|-|TRBV30
CAWGAHGDQPQHF
TGTGCCTGGGGGGCTCACGGGGATCAGCCCCAGCATTTT
>TRBJ2-1|-|TRBD2|TRBV3-1/TRBV3-2
CASSRGTSEQFF
TGTGCCAGCAGTCGCGGGACTAGTGAGCAGTTCTTC
>TRBJ2-1|-|-|TRBV20-1
CSASSREKVNEQFF
TGCAGTGCTAGTTCACGGGAGAAGGTCAATGAGCAGTTCTTC
>TRBJ2-1|once|TRBD2|TRBV3-1/TRBV3-2
CASSLLAGDDEQFF
TGTGCCAGCAGCCTACTAGCGGGGGACGATGAGCAGTTCTTC
>TRBJ2-7|-|TRBD1|TRBV18
CASSPDRAYEQYF
TGTGCCAGCTCACCGGACAGGGCCTACGAGCAGTACTTC
>TRBJ2-1|-|-|TRBV7-2
CASSLDRERDEQFF
TGTGCCAGCAGCTTAGACAGGGAGAGAGATGAGCAGTTCTTC
>TRBJ2-7|-|TRBD1|TRBV5-6
CASSFGTGDYEQYF
TGTGCCAGCAGCTTCGGGACAGGGGACTACGAGCAGTACTTC
>TRBJ1-6|-|-|TRBV30
CAWSASTGYGSPLHF
TGTGCCTGGAGTGCCTCTACAGGGTATGGTTCACCCCTCCACTTT
>TRBJ1-5|-|TRBD1|TRBV6-6
CASSSRTGANQPQHF
TGTGCCAGCAGTAGTAGAACAGGGGCGAATCAGCCCCAGCATTTT
>TRBJ1-5|-|-|TRBV28
CASSPGSNQPQHF
TGTGCCAGCAGTCCAGGAAGCAATCAGCCCCAGCATTTT
>TRBJ1-3|-|-|TRBV24-1
CATSDGSRQDGNTIYF
TGTGCCACCAGTGATGGATCGCGCCAGGATGGAAACACCATATATTTT
>TRBJ2-7|-|-|TRBV27
CASSGDYYEQYF
TGTGCCAGCAGTGGAGATTACTACGAGCAGTACTTC
>TRBJ1-2|-|TRBD1|TRBV4-1
CASSQGKAFRTGDGYTF
TGCGCCAGCAGCCAAGGAAAAGCCTTTAGGACAGGGGATGGCTACACCTTC
>TRBJ2-3|-|-|TRBV5-1
CASSLWADGTDTQYF
TGCGCCAGCAGCTTGTGGGCAGATGGCACAGATACGCAGTATTTT
>TRBJ1-1|-|TRBD1|TRBV5-1
CASSLHDRGTSNTEAFF
TGCGCCAGCAGCTTACACGACAGGGGGACCTCAAACACTGAAGCTTTCTTT
>TRBJ2-4|-|-|TRBV7-3
CASSLYSDIQYF
TGTGCCAGCAGCCTCTATTCGGACATTCAGTACTTC
>TRBJ1-1|-|TRBD1|TRBV6-5
CASSLGQSVNTEAFF
TGTGCCAGCAGTTTGGGACAGTCCGTGAACACTGAAGCTTTCTTT
>TRBJ1-2|-|TRBD1|TRBV11-2
CASSLALTGGDYGYTF
TGTGCCAGCAGCTTAGCCTTAACAGGGGGCGACTATGGCTACACCTTC
>TRBJ2-7|-|TRBD2|TRBV9
CASSPRLAGTTYEQYF
TGTGCCAGCAGCCCCAGACTAGCGGGGACCACCTACGAGCAGTACTTC
>TRBJ1-2|-|TRBD1|TRBV2
CASNWAVDRANYGYTF
TGTGCCAGCAATTGGGCCGTGGACAGGGCGAACTATGGCTACACCTTC
>TRBJ2-1|once|-|TRBV7-9
CASSLAISGGLDEQFF
TGTGCCAGCAGCTTAGCGATCAGCGGAGGCCTCGATGAGCAGTTCTTC
>TRBJ2-2|-|TRBD1|TRBV18
CASKLYAETGVAGELFF
TGTGCCAGCAAACTATATGCCGAGACAGGGGTCGCCGGGGAGCTGTTTTTT
>TRBJ2-3|-|TRBD1|TRBV28
CASSFGTGSTDTQYF
TGTGCCAGCAGTTTCGGGACAGGGAGCACAGATACGCAGTATTTT
>TRBJ2-7|-|-|TRBV5-1
CASSLTEYEQYF
TGCGCCAGCAGCTTGACAGAATACGAGCAGTACTTC
>TRBJ2-7|-|TRBD2|TRBV7-9
CASSLVSAGVYEQYF
TGTGCCAGCAGCTTAGTTTCAGCGGGAGTCTACGAGCAGTACTTC
>TRBJ2-2|-|TRBD1|TRBV7-9
CASSPPGRGQAGELFF
TGTGCCAGCAGCCCACCGGGCAGGGGGCAGGCCGGGGAGCTGTTTTTT
>TRBJ1-5|once|-|TRBV2
CASSEAIVGFGQPQHF
TGTGCCAGCAGTGAAGCCATTGTCGGGTTCGGGCAGCCCCAGCATTTT
>TRBJ1-2|-|-|TRBV4-3
CASSQEGVGTAALYGYTF
TGCGCCAGCAGCCAAGAGGGCGTAGGCACAGCCGCGCTCTATGGCTACACCTTC
>TRBJ1-6|-|TRBD1|TRBV6-5
CASRKGQGAGSPLHF
TGTGCCAGCAGGAAGGGACAGGGGGCGGGCTCACCCCTCCACTTT
>TRBJ2-2|few|TRBD1|TRBV11-2
CASSLDGPGQTNTGELFF
TGTGCCAGCAGCTTAGATGGACCGGGACAGACGAACACCGGGGAGCTGTTTTTT
>TRBJ2-1|once|-|TRBV10-3
CAISSSSVEQFF
TGTGCCATCAGTTCAAGCTCGGTTGAGCAGTTCTTC
>TRBJ2-1|-|-|TRBV11-3
CASSLASGLASYNEQFF
TGTGCCAGCAGCTTAGCTTCGGGGCTAGCGAGCTACAATGAGCAGTTCTTC
>TRBJ1-1|-|-|TRBV3-1/TRBV3-2
CASSKKEGVNTEAFF
TGTGCCAGCAGCAAAAAGGAGGGAGTGAACACTGAAGCTTTCTTT